This T cell receptor beta chain was obtained from a study of blood T cell repertoires in COVID-19. Study at large: The origin of the acute and convalescent COVID-19 samples was the United States, Italy and Spain. Sample material is recorded as cDNA or gDNA derived from T cells, B-cell-depleted T cells, or PBMCs.

Per the original methods: Estimates of nucleated cell counts were drawn from the amplification of reference gene primers. Only in-frame clones appear in the TCRdb table, and some are missing; sequencing was by immunoSEQ multiplex PCR. V and J calls and clone size are copied from that table; D and trimming were computed from the DNA. The table includes some 210,000 clones, roughly 84% detected once. J lost 5 bases, V lost 6 bases, and 7 bases had no gene match. Germline V gene sequence: CDR1 SGHTA, CDR2 FQGNSA. This CDR3 spans 14 amino acids. This receptor was taken from a woman in her 40s who had recovered from COVID-19. The chain couples TRBV7-2 to TRBJ1-2; 9 nucleotides match TRBD1. Specimen: peripheral blood. For the CDR3, the DNA is TGTGCCAGCAGAAATACCGACAGGGGGTATGGCTACACCTTC. It codes for CASRNTDRGYGYTF.